This T cell receptor beta chain was recorded in a study of regulatory T cells in long-lasting Graves disease. Study summary: The study enrolled newly diagnosed Graves' patients on antithyroid drugs under 3 months.

V shed 4 bases and J 3 bases; nucleotides not matched to a gene: 7. Germline V gene data show CDR1 as LGHDT and CDR2 as YNNKEL (reference sequence). The CDR3 is made up of 16 amino acids. Time point described: newly diagnosed GD, antithyroid drugs for less than 3 months. PBMC-extracted RNA yielded the TCR library. Graves' disease diagnosis was established per American Thyroid Association guidelines. The authors built TCR beta libraries using iRepertoire HTBI primers and Arm-PCR of CDR3 regions. Per the study methods: Samples revealed 60 to 70 TRBV and about 15 TRBJ segments. MiXCR, applied by TCRdb to the multiplex PCR reads, yields one record per CDR3 protein. Clone size and V and J calls follow TCRdb, not the original study. Of a few hundred thousand distinct CDR3 sequences in the sample, 14% to 15% were seen once. In its sample, this clonotype was seen many times. This sample also belongs to another study, concerning T cells in Graves' hyperthyroidism and ophthalmopathy. As that study records: Ophthalmopathy was identified by the model a median around 6.9 months ahead of onset.

The rearrangement uses TRBV3-1 and TRBJ1-2, with 11 bases identical to TRBD1. The sequence came from a woman aged 40 to 55 with Graves disease. Here the sequenced sample was peripheral blood mononuclear cells (PBMCs), taken at new diagnosis, from a patient treated with antithyroid drugs. The DNA for the CDR3 is TGTGCCAGCAGCCCCTGGGACAGGGGGGGAGACTATGGCTACACCTTC. It translates to CASSPWDRGGDYGYTF.